What follows are 31 T cell receptor beta chains derived from one specimen sequenced in a study of cytomegalovirus exposure and HLA in healthy donors (dated by TCRdb to 2016 to 2017). Library preparation employed the immunoSEQ multiplex PCR assay. For the multiplex PCR, a mixture combining 60 forward primers for TCR Vbeta segments and 13 reverse primers for TCR Jbeta segments was used. The immuneACCESS repertoire file appears here via TCRdb, limited to in-frame rearrangements. These files lack a portion of the clones; in checked studies, under half of the deficit traces to unresolved V genes, and the cause of the others is not known. This sample has approximately 150,000 clones in its table, and approximately 70% of those were observed once. The leading ten clones occupy 5% to 5.5% of the sample. The sequencing input was PBMCs. The receptors were gathered from a woman aged 18-35 years in good health and CMV-seropositive.

This sequence joins TRBV2 and TRBJ2-3; 9 bases fit TRBD1. CDR1 is SNHLY and CDR2 is FYNNEI in the germline V gene. After removal of 7 bases from V and 4 bases from J, the junction contained 12 bases not matched to a gene. This CDR3 has 16 residues. This CDR3 is CASNHPGQGNSDTQYF. In DNA, the CDR3 is TGTGCCAGCAACCACCCCGGACAGGGGAATTCAGATACGCAGTATTTT.

J is TRBJ1-5 and V is TRBV4-3; D is unresolved. This CDR3 has 17 amino acids. Germline V gives CDR1 LGHNA, CDR2 YSLEER. V lost 0 bases and J lost 7, with 19 bases in between. This CDR3 is CASSQDAMREVGQPQHF. Here the CDR3 DNA reads TGCGCCAGCAGCCAAGACGCTATGAGGGAGGTGGGACAGCCCCAGCATTTT.

This chain joins TRBV18 and TRBJ2-7; D gene uncertain. Germline loops: CDR1 KGHSH, CDR2 LQKENI. Between the trimmed V and J ends, which lost 6 bases and 6 bases, there was a span of 12 bases. CDR3 length: 12 amino acids. The CDR3 bases are TGTGCCAGCTCGCCCTCCTGGCCCGAGCAGTACTTC. This codes for CASSPSWPEQYF.

A single count supports this clone. The rearrangement uses TRBV19 and TRBJ1-2; D possibly corresponds to TRBD1 (6 bases). V lost 4 bases and J lost 0, with 9 bases in between. The germline CDR1 and CDR2 sequences are LNHDA and SQIVND (reference sequence). This CDR3 region has 14 residues. CDR3 bases: TGTGCCAGTAGTAGGGACAACTCTAACTATGGCTACACCTTC. Its translation is CASSRDNSNYGYTF.

This chain uses TRBV5-6 with TRBJ1-5; 8 bases map to TRBD1. The length of the CDR3 is 15 residues. V shed 5 bases and J 6 bases; nucleotides not matched to a gene: 10. Germline V gene lookup returns CDR1 SGHDT and CDR2 YYEEEE. The CDR3, as DNA: TGTGCCAGCAGTCGACGGACAGGGTTTAGTCAGCCCCAGCATTTT. This encodes CASSRRTGFSQPQHF.

Points on this clone: In the same sample, other DNA sequences code for this CDR3. The gene calls are TRBV30 and TRBJ1-3; the D gene is possibly TRBD1 (6 bases). The V and J ends lost 0 bases and 3 bases respectively, with 15 bases between them. The CDR3 has 16 amino acids. Germline lookup yields CDR1 GTSNPN and CDR2 SVGIG (reference sequence). CDR3 nucleotide sequence: TGTGCCTGGAGTGTTTTAGCTGAGGACAGTGGAAACACCATATATTTT. This sequence encodes CAWSVLAEDSGNTIYF.

Written as DNA, the CDR3 is TGTGCCAGCAGTCCCAGGGGGCGCGGGGAAAATGAAAAACTGTTTTTT. Its translation is CASSPRGRGENEKLFF. The chain has TRBV27 and TRBJ1-4; 8 bases agree with TRBD1. The germline gives CDR1 MNHEY, CDR2 SMNVEV (reference sequence). After removal of 5 bases from V and 5 bases from J, the junction contained 10 bases not matched to a gene. The CDR3 runs 16 residues.

The rearrangement links TRBV28 to TRBJ1-5, with D possibly TRBD1 on 5 matching bases. With 1 base removed from V and 1 base from J, the gap between germline ends came to 20 bases. Germline CDR1 and CDR2: MDHEN and SYDVKM. This CDR3 comprises 19 residues. This CDR3 is CASSLSGRLSTASNQPQHF. As DNA, the CDR3 is TGTGCCAGCAGTTTATCCGGGAGGCTATCGACAGCCAGCAATCAGCCCCAGCATTTT.

The V gene is TRBV30, the J gene TRBJ1-6; D not resolved. V was clipped by 2 bases and J by 8 bases, with 10 bases between them. CDR1 is GTSNPN, CDR2 SVGIG, per germline (reference sequence). This CDR3 contains 13 residues. The CDR3 DNA follows: TGTGCCTGGAGTTTGGCCAGTCATTCACCCCTCCACTTT. Protein sequence: CAWSLASHSPLHF. The full variable domain, in which reference TRBV30 and TRBJ1-6 provide the parts outside the CDR3, is SQTIHQWPATLVQPVGSPLSLECTVEGTSNPNLYWYRQAAGRGLQLLFYSVGIGQISSEVPQNLSASRPQDRQFILSSKKLLLSDSGFYLCAWSLASHSPLHFGNGTRLTVT.

V is TRBV6-1 and J is TRBJ1-3; 8 nucleotides match TRBD1. Germline CDR1 is MNHNS and CDR2 is SASEGT. With 7 bases clipped from V and 3 bases from J, the junction kept 8 bases outside the gene matches. This CDR3 has 15 residues. The DNA of the CDR3 is TGTGCCAGCACTCCCGACAGGGGAATTGGAAACACCATATATTTT. This encodes CASTPDRGIGNTIYF.

V and J are TRBV6-1 and TRBJ2-2, with D tentatively TRBD2 (7 bases). The CDR3 totals 15 residues. The V end was cut by 7 bases, the J end by 2 bases, with 14 bases between. CDR1 is MNHNS, CDR2 SASEGT, per germline. CDR3 coding DNA: TGTGCCAGCATGGGCGGGGGCCTAAACACCGGGGAGCTGTTTTTT. Protein: CASMGGGLNTGELFF.

J is TRBJ1-1 and V is TRBV5-1; 7 positions agree with TRBD1. Germline CDR1 reads SGHRS; CDR2 reads YFSETQ. J was trimmed by 8 bases and V by 0 bases; bases with no gene match: 7. The CDR3 is made up of 14 amino acids. CDR3 sequence reads: CASSLVRTGKEAFF. CDR3 nucleotides: TGCGCCAGCAGCTTGGTCAGGACAGGAAAAGAAGCTTTCTTT.

The chain couples TRBV5-1 to TRBJ1-1; D is unresolved. Germline-derived CDR1 and CDR2 are SGHRS and YFSETQ. Trimming took off 5 bases at V and 1 base at J, with 24 bases between the two ends. The CDR3 loop spans 18 amino acids. The CDR3: CASSSWVGNGRKNTEAFF. For the CDR3, the DNA is TGCGCCAGCAGTTCGTGGGTTGGGAATGGGAGGAAGAACACTGAAGCTTTCTTT.

The CDR3 region is CASSTGQDSPLHF. The CDR3 DNA reads as TGTGCCAGCAGCACGGGACAGGATTCACCCCTCCACTTT. The gene calls are TRBV5-5 and TRBJ1-6, with 8 bases that match TRBD1. Germline assignment: CDR1 SGHKS and CDR2 YYEKEE (reference sequence). Unmatched junction bases numbered 2, after V lost 4 bases and J lost 8 bases. The length of the CDR3 is 13 residues.

The rearrangement links TRBV7-9 to TRBJ2-3; 7 bases fit TRBD2. Germline V gene data show CDR1 as SEHNR and CDR2 as FQNEAQ (reference sequence). J was trimmed by 1 base and V by 6 bases; bases with no gene match: 4. The CDR3 sequence is 14 residues long. The CDR3 is CASRSTSGTDTQYF. The CDR3 DNA follows: TGTGCCAGCAGATCCACTAGCGGCACAGATACGCAGTATTTT.

This chain joins TRBV6-5 and TRBJ1-3; TRBD1 is a possible D gene (5 bases). CDR1 is MNHEY, CDR2 SVGAGI, per germline. V was trimmed by 3 bases and J by 0 bases, leaving 9 bases between them. The CDR3 covers 15 residues. CDR3: CASSYDSHSGNTIYF. DNA for the CDR3: TGTGCCAGCAGTTATGACAGTCACTCTGGAAACACCATATATTTT.

The J gene is TRBJ2-3, the V gene TRBV4-3; the match to TRBD2 covers 12 bases. The length of the CDR3 is 17 residues. Germline-derived CDR1 and CDR2 are LGHNA and YSLEER. V shed 3 bases and J 4 bases; nucleotides not matched to a gene: 8. In DNA, the CDR3 is TGCGCCAGCAGCCACCCTAGCGGGGGGGCCAGGTCAGATACGCAGTATTTT. It specifies CASSHPSGGARSDTQYF.

The gene calls are TRBV6-1 and TRBJ2-2; D is perhaps TRBD1 (5 bases). The V end lost 0 bases, the J end lost 4 bases, and 15 bases lay between the germline ends. CDR1 MNHNS and CDR2 SASEGT come from the germline V gene. The CDR3 spans 17 residues. CDR3 sequence: CASSEALASRGTGELFF. For the CDR3, the DNA is TGTGCCAGCAGTGAAGCGCTCGCGTCTAGGGGCACCGGGGAGCTGTTTTTT.

This clone was detected only a few times. V gene TRBV4-3 combines with J gene TRBJ1-5; TRBD1 is a possible D gene (5 bases). Trimming removed 3 bases from V and 4 bases from J, with 13 bases in between. The germline gives CDR1 LGHNA, CDR2 YSLEER. CDR3 length: 15 amino acids. In DNA form, the CDR3 reads TGCGCCAGCAGCCAGGCGGTGGGGGGGAATCAGCCCCAGCATTTT. It translates to CASSQAVGGNQPQHF.

The V and J genes are TRBV28 and TRBJ1-2; D possibly corresponds to TRBD1 (5 bases). This CDR3 is built from 12 residues. Germline-derived CDR1 and CDR2 are MDHEN and SYDVKM. The V gene lost 4 bases and the J gene lost 8 bases, with 11 bases spanning the gap. CDR3 bases: TGTGCCAGCAGTTCGACCCCAGGGGGCTACACCTTC. This encodes CASSSTPGGYTF.

The rearrangement links TRBV9 to TRBJ2-2; 7 bases are a match to TRBD2. The germline CDR1 and CDR2 sequences are SGDLS and YYNGEE. J lost 3 bases, V lost 5 bases, and 10 bases had no gene match. The length of the CDR3 is 16 residues. The DNA for the CDR3 is TGTGCCAGCAGTCTTTTGGGGGGGTCCTACACCGGGGAGCTGTTTTTT. Amino acids: CASSLLGGSYTGELFF.

The gene calls are TRBV11-2 and TRBJ2-1, with D perhaps TRBD2 (5 bases). This CDR3 contains 14 residues. Between the trimmed V and J ends, which lost 6 bases and 8 bases, there was a span of 17 bases. Per germline, CDR1 SGHAT and CDR2 FQNNGV. The CDR3 nucleotides read TGTGCCAGCAGTCATACCCCGGGGTTGGATGAGCAGTTCTTC. Translation: CASSHTPGLDEQFF.

The chain recombines TRBV15 with TRBJ2-7; 9 positions match TRBD1. This CDR3 comprises 15 residues. Trimming cost V 1 base and J 5 bases; bases outside gene matches: 6. Germline V gene sequence: CDR1 LNHNV, CDR2 YYDKDF (reference sequence). CDR3 in amino acids: CATSRGTGEANEQYF. In nucleotides, the CDR3 is TGTGCCACCAGCAGAGGGACAGGGGAGGCAAACGAGCAGTACTTC.

The gene calls are TRBV7-2 and TRBJ1-1; D might be TRBD1 (5 bases). The germline V gene encodes CDR1 SGHTA and CDR2 FQGNSA. The germline V and J ends were trimmed by 2 bases and 0 bases, with 16 bases remaining between them. The CDR3 runs 17 residues. The CDR3, as DNA: TGTGCCAGCAGCTTAAGGGGCAGTTATCTTCTGAACACTGAAGCTTTCTTT. Translated, it gives CASSLRGSYLLNTEAFF.

This clone was recorded only once. The rearrangement joins TRBV5-6 to TRBJ1-5; unclear D gene. CDR1 and CDR2 from the germline V gene are SGHDT and YYEEEE. The CDR3 has 17 residues. V was trimmed by 3 bases and J by 0 bases, leaving 16 bases between them. This CDR3 reads CASSSRTGSYSNQPQHF. The CDR3 DNA sequence: TGTGCCAGCAGCTCTCGGACGGGGTCATATAGCAATCAGCCCCAGCATTTT.

The chain combines TRBV5-5 with TRBJ2-3; maybe TRBD2 (5 bases). Trimming removed 5 bases at V and 3 bases at J, with 19 bases between. This CDR3 has 16 amino acids. The germline V gene encodes CDR1 SGHKS and CDR2 YYEKEE (reference sequence). The DNA of the CDR3 is TGTGCCAGCAGTCGAGGACTCTCTGATGGGACAGATACGCAGTATTTT. Translating gives CASSRGLSDGTDTQYF. Based on the CDR3 plus reference TRBV5-5 and TRBJ2-3, the full variable domain is DAGVTQSPTHLIKTRGQQVTLRCSPISGHKSVSWYQQVLGQGPQFIFQYYEKEERGRGNFPDRFSARQFPNYSSELNVNALLLGDSALYLCASSRGLSDGTDTQYFGPGTRLTVL.

V usage is TRBV7-9 and J usage is TRBJ2-5, with TRBD1 matching over 9 bases. The CDR3 is made up of 15 amino acids. From germline, CDR1 is SEHNR and CDR2 FQNEAQ (reference sequence). Germline trimming cut 5 bases from V and 8 bases from J; bases unmatched to any gene: 12. CDR3 DNA: TGTGCCAGCAGCAGACCGGGACAGGGCTTGAATACCCAGTACTTC. Protein sequence: CASSRPGQGLNTQYF.

The rearrangement uses TRBV2 and TRBJ1-1; D possibly corresponds to TRBD1 (6 bases). Looked up from germline, CDR1 is SNHLY and CDR2 is FYNNEI. The CDR3 runs to 16 residues. V lost 3 bases, J lost 0 bases, and 14 bases lay in between. CDR3 coding DNA: TGTGCCAGCAGTGAGGACAGCGCAGAGTTGAACACTGAAGCTTTCTTT. Translating it yields CASSEDSAELNTEAFF.

The chain carries TRBV7-3 and TRBJ2-7; TRBD1 matches 10 bases. Germline trimming cut 5 bases from V and 2 bases from J; bases unmatched to any gene: 6. This CDR3 has 15 residues. CDR1 is SGHTA and CDR2 is FQGTGA in the germline V gene. Here the CDR3 DNA reads TGTGCCAGCAGCCCACCCGGGACAGGGGCCTACGAGCAGTACTTC. This translates into CASSPPGTGAYEQYF.

The chain carries TRBV7-2 and TRBJ2-5; 12 bases line up with TRBD2. The germline V gene has CDR1 SGHTA and CDR2 FQGNSA. Unmatched junction bases numbered 9, after V lost 6 bases and J lost 4 bases. This CDR3 spans 16 amino acids. Written as DNA, the CDR3 is TGTGCCAGCAGGCCGACTAGCGGGGGCTACCGAGAGACCCAGTACTTC. Its protein product is CASRPTSGGYRETQYF.

This clone has only a few counts. Other DNA sequences in this specimen translate into the identical CDR3. The genes are TRBV6-5 and TRBJ2-3; 7 bases align to TRBD1. Trimming took 5 bases from V and 0 from J; bases not matched to a gene: 2. Germline CDR1 MNHEY, CDR2 SVGAGI. The CDR3 totals 14 residues. The CDR3 reads CASSRDSSTDTQYF. DNA for the CDR3: TGTGCCAGCAGTCGGGACAGCAGCACAGATACGCAGTATTTT.